Shown below are 8 T cell receptor beta chains from a single sample sequenced in a study of cytomegalovirus exposure and HLA in healthy donors. The study ran its PCR with 60 Vbeta and 13 Jbeta primers. This table comes from immunoSEQ multiplex PCR, and its TCRdb copy is limited to in-frame clones, with some not included. Of fewer than 200,000 clones listed, 65% to 85% are singletons. Material: PBMCs. The source is a woman between 45 and 60 years old in good health and CMV-seropositive.

This clone was observed once. The J gene is TRBJ2-7, the V gene TRBV27, with 9 bases matching TRBD2. The CDR3 runs 15 residues. With 6 bases clipped from V and 3 bases from J, the junction kept 9 bases outside the gene matches. Germline CDR1 MNHEY, CDR2 SMNVEV (reference sequence). CDR3 protein: CASRRTSVAVYEQYF. The CDR3 coding sequence is TGTGCCAGCAGGCGGACTAGCGTCGCCGTCTACGAGCAGTACTTC.

This clone came up once. The sample holds other DNA sequences that translate to the same CDR3. The chain uses TRBV5-1 and TRBJ2-7; 11 nucleotides align to TRBD1. The CDR3 is 15 amino acids. Germline V lookup: CDR1 SGHRS, CDR2 YFSETQ. Germline trimming cut 0 bases from V and 6 bases from J; bases unmatched to any gene: 5. The CDR3 sequence: CASSLGGQGAGEQYF. CDR3 in DNA: TGCGCCAGCAGCTTGGGAGGACAGGGGGCTGGCGAGCAGTACTTC. Using reference TRBV5-1 and TRBJ2-7 for the parts outside the CDR3, the full variable domain is KAGVTQTPRYLIKTRGQQVTLSCSPISGHRSVSWYQQTPGQGLQFLFEYFSETQRNKGNFPGRFSGRQFSNSRSEMNVSTLELGDSALYLCASSLGGQGAGEQYFGPGTRLTVT.

The chain joins TRBV5-4 to TRBJ2-3; 13 bases align to TRBD2. This CDR3 has 16 residues. CDR1 SGHNT and CDR2 YYREEE come from the germline V gene (reference sequence). V gave up 6 bases and J gave up 2 bases; unmatched junction bases: 6. CDR3: CASTKLAGGVTDTQYF. The CDR3 bases are TGTGCCAGCACCAAACTAGCGGGGGGGGTCACAGATACGCAGTATTTT.

DNA for the CDR3: TGCGCCAGCAGCCCTCTCGGGACTAGCGGGGGGGCTGTAGATACGCAGTATTTT. This codes for CASSPLGTSGGAVDTQYF. This chain joins TRBV4-1 and TRBJ2-3; 16 bases are a match to TRBD2. CDR1 is MGHRA and CDR2 is YSYEKL in the germline V gene. CDR3 length: 18 amino acids. V lost 4 bases and J lost 5; bases outside the gene matches: 9.

The V gene is TRBV6-5, the J gene TRBJ1-2; D remains unclear. Germline V CDR1 and CDR2: MNHEY, SVGAGI. CDR3 length equals 12 residues. V dropped 2 bases and J dropped 7 bases, with 8 bases sitting between them. CDR3 region: CASSYREGGYTF. CDR3 nucleotides: TGTGCCAGCAGTTACCGGGAAGGTGGCTACACCTTC.

This clone was recorded only once. This chain connects TRBV2 to TRBJ2-3; 7 nucleotides align to TRBD1. Germline loops: CDR1 SNHLY, CDR2 FYNNEI. The CDR3 length is 12 residues. V shed 7 bases, J shed 6 bases, and the junction held 4 bases outside the gene matches. CDR3 loop: CASKGAADTQYF. CDR3 coding DNA: TGTGCCAGCAAGGGGGCGGCGGATACGCAGTATTTT.

J is TRBJ1-1 and V is TRBV6-1; perhaps TRBD1 as D (5 bases). Germline V gives CDR1 MNHNS, CDR2 SASEGT. The V and J ends lost 7 bases and 0 bases respectively, with 12 bases between them. This CDR3 contains 14 residues. The CDR3, as DNA: TGTGCCAGCATTCTACAGGCCATGAACACTGAAGCTTTCTTT. This encodes CASILQAMNTEAFF.

This chain links TRBV5-1 with TRBJ2-2; TRBD1 matches 8 bases. Germline V gene sequence: CDR1 SGHRS, CDR2 YFSETQ. The CDR3 sequence is 17 residues long. The V segment lost 4 bases and the J segment 1 base; nucleotides outside the gene matches: 9. Here the CDR3 DNA reads TGCGCCAGCAGCGGCTCAGGGGGCGTCATGAACACCGGGGAGCTGTTTTTT. Its protein is CASSGSGGVMNTGELFF.